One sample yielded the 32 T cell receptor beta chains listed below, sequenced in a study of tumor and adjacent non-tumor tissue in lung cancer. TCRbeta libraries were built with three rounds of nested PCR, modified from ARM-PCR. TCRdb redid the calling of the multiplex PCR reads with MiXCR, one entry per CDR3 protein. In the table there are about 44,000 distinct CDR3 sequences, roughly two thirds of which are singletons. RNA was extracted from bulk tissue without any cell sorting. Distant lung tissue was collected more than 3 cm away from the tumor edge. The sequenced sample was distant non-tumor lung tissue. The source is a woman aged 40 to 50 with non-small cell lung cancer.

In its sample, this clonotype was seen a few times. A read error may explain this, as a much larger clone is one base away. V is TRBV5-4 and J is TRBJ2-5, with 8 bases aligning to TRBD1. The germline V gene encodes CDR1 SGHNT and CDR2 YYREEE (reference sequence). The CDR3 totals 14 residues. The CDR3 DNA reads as TGTGCCGGCAGCCAGACAGGGGACCAAGAGACCCAGTACTTC. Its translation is CAGSQTGDQETQYF.

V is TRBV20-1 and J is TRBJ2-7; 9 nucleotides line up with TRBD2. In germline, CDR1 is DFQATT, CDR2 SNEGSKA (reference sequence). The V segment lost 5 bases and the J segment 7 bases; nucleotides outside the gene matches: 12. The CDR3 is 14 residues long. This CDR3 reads CSALWTSESREQYF. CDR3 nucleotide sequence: TGCAGTGCTCTTTGGACTAGCGAGAGTAGGGAGCAGTACTTC.

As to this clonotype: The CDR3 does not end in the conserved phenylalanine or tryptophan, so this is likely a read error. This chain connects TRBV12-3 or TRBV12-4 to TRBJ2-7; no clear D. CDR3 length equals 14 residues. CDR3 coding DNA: TGTGTCAGCAGTTTGGTCTACACCACCTATGAGCAGTACCTC. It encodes CVSSLVYTTYEQYL.

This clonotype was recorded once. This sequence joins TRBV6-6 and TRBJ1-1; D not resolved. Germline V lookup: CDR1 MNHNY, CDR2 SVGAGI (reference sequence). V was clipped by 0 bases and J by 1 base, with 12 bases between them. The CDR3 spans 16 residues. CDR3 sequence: CASSYSPHRANTEAFF. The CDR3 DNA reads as TGTGCCAGCAGTTACTCGCCCCACCGAGCGAACACTGAAGCTTTCTTT.

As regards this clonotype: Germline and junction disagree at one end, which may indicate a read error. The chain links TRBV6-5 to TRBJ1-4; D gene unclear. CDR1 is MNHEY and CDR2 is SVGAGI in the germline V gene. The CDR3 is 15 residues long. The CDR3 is CASNYTTGPNEKLFF. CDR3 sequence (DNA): TGCGCCAGCAATTACACGACCGGGCCTAATGAAAAACTGTTTTTT.

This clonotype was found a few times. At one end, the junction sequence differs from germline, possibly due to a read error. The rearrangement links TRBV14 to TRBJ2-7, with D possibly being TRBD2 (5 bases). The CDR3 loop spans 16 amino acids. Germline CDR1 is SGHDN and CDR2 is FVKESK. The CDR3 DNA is TGTGCCAGCAGCCAGGAAACTAGTGTGTCCAAATACGGGCAGTACTTC. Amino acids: CASSQETSVSKYGQYF.

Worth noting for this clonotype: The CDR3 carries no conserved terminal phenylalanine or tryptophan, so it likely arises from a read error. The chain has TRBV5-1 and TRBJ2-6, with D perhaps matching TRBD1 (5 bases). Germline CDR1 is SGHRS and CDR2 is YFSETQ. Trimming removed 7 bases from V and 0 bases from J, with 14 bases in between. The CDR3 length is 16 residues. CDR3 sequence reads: CASSNRQFSGANVLTL. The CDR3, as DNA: TGCGCCAGCTCTAACCGACAGTTCTCTGGGGCCAACGTCCTGACTCTC.

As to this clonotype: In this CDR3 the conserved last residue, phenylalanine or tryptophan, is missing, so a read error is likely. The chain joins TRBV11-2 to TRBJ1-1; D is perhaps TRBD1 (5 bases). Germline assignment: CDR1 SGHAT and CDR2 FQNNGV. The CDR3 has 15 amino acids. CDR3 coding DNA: TGTACCAGCAGCTTATTCCGACAGCTTCAGGCTGAAGCTTTCCTT. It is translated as CTSSLFRQLQAEAFL.

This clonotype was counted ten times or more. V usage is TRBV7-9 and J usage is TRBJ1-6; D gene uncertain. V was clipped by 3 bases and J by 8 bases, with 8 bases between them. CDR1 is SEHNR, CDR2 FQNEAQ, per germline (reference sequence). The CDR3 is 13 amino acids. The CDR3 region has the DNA TGTGCCAGCAGCTTTTCTGCGGATTCACCCCTCCACTTT. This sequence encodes CASSFSADSPLHF.

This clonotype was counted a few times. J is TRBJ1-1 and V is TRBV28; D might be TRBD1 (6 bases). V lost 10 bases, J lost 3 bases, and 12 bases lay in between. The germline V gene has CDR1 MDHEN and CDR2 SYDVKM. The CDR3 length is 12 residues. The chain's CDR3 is CANRDGYTEAFF. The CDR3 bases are TGTGCCAACAGGGATGGGTACACTGAAGCTTTCTTT.

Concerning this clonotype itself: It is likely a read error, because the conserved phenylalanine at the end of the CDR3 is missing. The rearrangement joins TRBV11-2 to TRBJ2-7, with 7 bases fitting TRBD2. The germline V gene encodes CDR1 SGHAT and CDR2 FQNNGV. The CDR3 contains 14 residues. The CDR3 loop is CASGLKRDSYEQYL. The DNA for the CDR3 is TGTGCCAGCGGCTTAAAGCGGGACTCCTACGAGCAGTACCTC.

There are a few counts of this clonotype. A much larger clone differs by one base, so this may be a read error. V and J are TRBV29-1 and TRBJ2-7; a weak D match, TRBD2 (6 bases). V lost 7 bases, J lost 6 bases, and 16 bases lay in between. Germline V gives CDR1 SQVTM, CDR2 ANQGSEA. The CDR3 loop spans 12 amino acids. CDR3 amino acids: CSAGRMGGEQYF. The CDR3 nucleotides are TGCAGCGCCGGACGGATGGGGGGCGAGCAGTACTTC.

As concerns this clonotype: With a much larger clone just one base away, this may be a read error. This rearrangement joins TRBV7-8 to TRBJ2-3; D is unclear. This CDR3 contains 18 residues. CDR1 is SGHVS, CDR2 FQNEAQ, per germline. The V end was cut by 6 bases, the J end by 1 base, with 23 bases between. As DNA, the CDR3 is TGTGCCAGCAGACCAACCCAATTCTTCAATTTGGGCACAGATACGCAGTATTTT. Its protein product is CASRPTQFFNLGTDTQYF.

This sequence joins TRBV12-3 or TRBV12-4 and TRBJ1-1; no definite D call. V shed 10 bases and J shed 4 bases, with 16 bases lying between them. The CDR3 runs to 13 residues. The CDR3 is CATRSNITTEAFF. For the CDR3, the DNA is TGTGCCACACGGTCGAATATAACCACTGAAGCTTTCTTT.

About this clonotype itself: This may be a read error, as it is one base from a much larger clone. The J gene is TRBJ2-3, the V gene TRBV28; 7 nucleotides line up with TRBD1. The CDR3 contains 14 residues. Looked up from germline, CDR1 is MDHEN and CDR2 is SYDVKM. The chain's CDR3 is CASSGQDQTDKQYF. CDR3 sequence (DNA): TGTGCCAGCTCCGGACAGGACCAAACAGATAAGCAGTATTTT.

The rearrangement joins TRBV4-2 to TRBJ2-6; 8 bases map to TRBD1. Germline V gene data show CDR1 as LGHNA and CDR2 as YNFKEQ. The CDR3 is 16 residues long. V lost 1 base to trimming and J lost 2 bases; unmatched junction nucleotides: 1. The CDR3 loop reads CASSQAGGPGANVLTF. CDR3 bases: TGTGCCAGCAGCCAAGCAGGGGGCCCTGGGGCCAACGTCCTGACTTTC.

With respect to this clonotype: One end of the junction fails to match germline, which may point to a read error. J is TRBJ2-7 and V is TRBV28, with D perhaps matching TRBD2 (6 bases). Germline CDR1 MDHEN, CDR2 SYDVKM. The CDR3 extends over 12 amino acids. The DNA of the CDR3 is TGTGCCAGCGGGAGGAGCTCCCACGAGCAGTACTTC. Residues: CASGRSSHEQYF.

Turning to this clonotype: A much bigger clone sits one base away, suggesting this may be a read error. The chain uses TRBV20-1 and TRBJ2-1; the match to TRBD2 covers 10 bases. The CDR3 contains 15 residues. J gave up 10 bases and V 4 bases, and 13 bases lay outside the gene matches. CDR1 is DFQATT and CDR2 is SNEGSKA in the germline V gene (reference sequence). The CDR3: CSATWVSGRAGEQFF. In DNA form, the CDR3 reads TGCAGTGCTACATGGGTCAGCGGGAGGGCCGGGGAGCAGTTCTTC.

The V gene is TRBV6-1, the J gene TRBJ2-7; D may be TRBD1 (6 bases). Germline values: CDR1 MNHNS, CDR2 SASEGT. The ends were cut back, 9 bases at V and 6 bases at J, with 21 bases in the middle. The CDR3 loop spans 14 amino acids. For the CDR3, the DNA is TGTGCCAGTGGTTCCGGGCCAGAGACAGGCGAGCAGTACTTC. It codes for CASGSGPETGEQYF.

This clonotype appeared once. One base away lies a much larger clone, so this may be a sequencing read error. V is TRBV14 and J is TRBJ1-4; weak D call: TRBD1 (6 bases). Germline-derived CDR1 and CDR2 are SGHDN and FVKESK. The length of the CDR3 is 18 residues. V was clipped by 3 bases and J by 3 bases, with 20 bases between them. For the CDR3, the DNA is TGTGCCAGCAGCCAGAGAAAGGACAGTTCTTCAGCTAATGAAAAACTGTTTTTT. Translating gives CASSQRKDSSSANEKLFF.

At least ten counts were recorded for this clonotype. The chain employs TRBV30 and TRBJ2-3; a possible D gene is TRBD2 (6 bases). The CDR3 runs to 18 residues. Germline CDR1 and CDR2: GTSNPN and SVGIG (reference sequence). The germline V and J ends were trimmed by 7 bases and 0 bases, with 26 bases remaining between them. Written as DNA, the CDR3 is TGTGCCTCAACCGACGGGGTAGCGGAGACTACTAGCACAGATACGCAGTATTTT. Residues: CASTDGVAETTSTDTQYF.

CDR3 sequence reads: CASSLMGSIYTQYF. For the CDR3, the DNA is TGTGCCAGCAGCTTAATGGGGAGCATATATACGCAGTATTTT. This chain uses TRBV11-2 with TRBJ2-3; the D gene is possibly TRBD2 (5 bases). V lost 2 bases and J lost 7, with 13 bases in between. The CDR3 spans 14 residues. CDR1 and CDR2 from the germline V gene are SGHAT and FQNNGV. Using reference TRBV11-2 and TRBJ2-3 for the parts outside the CDR3, the full variable domain is EAGVAQSPRYKIIEKRQSVAFWCNPISGHATLYWYQQILGQGPKLLIQFQNNGVVDDSQLPKDRFSAERLKGVDSTLKIQPAKLEDSAVYLCASSLMGSIYTQYFGPGTRLTVL.

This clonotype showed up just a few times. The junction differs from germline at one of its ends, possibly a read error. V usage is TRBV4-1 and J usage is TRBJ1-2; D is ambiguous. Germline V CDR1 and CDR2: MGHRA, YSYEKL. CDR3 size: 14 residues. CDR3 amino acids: CVSSQDLGSYGYTF. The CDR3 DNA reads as TGCGTCAGCAGCCAAGATTTGGGCTCCTATGGCTACACATTC.

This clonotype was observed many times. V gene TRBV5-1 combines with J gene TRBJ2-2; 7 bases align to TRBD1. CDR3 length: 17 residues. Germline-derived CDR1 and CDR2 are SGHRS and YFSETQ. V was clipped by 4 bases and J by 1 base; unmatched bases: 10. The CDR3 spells CASSRGQLQGNTGELFF. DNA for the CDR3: TGCGCCAGCAGCCGGGGACAGCTCCAAGGGAACACCGGGGAGCTGTTTTTT.

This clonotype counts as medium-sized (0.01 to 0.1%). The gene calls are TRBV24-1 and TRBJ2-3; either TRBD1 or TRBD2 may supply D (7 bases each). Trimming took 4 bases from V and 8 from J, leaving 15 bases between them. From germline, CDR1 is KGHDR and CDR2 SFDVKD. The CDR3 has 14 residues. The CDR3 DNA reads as TGTGCCACCAGTGAGGACGCAGGGGGGGCTACGCAGTATTTT. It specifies CATSEDAGGATQYF.

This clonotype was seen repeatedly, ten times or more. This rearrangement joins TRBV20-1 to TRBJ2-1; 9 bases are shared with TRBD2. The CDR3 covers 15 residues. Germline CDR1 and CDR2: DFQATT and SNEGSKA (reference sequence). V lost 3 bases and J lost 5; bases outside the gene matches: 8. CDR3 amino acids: CSASSPGTSHNEQFF. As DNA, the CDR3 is TGCAGTGCTAGTAGTCCCGGGACTAGCCACAATGAGCAGTTCTTC.

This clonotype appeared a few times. The CDR3 DNA reads as TGTGCCAGCAGTTACAGGGCAGGGCCTGACTATGGCTACACCTTC. Translation: CASSYRAGPDYGYTF. This sequence joins TRBV6-5 and TRBJ1-2; perhaps TRBD1 as D (5 bases). The CDR3 runs to 15 residues. Germline CDR1 is MNHEY and CDR2 is SVGAGI. Trimming left V 2 bases short and J 3 bases short, with 13 bases between.

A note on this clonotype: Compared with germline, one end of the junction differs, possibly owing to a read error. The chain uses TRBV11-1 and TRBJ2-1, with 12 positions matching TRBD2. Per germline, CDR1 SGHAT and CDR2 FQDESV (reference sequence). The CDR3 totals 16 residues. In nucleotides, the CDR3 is TGTGTCAGCAGCTCCCCAAAGGGACTAGCGGGTCATGAGCAGTTCTTC. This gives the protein CVSSSPKGLAGHEQFF.

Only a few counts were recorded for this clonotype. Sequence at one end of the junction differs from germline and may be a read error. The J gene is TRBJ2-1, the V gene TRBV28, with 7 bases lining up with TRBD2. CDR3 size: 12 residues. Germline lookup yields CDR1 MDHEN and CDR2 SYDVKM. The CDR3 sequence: CASGRASNEQLF. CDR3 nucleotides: TGTGCCAGCGGGAGGGCCTCCAATGAGCAGCTCTTC.

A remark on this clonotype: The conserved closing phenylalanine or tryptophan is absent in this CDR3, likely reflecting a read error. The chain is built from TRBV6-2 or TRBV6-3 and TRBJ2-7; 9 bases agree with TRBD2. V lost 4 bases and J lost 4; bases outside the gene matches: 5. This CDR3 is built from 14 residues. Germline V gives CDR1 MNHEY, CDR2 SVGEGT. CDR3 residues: CASSSPTSGYEQYI. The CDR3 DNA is TGTGCCAGCAGTTCCCCAACTAGCGGGTACGAGCAGTACATC.

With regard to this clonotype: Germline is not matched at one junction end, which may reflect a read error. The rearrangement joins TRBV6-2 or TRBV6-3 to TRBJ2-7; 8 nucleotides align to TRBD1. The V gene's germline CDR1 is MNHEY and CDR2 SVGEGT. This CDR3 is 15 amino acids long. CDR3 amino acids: CASRSGRGPYYELYF. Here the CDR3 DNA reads TGTGCCAGCAGGTCCGGCAGGGGGCCATACTACGAGCTGTACTTC.

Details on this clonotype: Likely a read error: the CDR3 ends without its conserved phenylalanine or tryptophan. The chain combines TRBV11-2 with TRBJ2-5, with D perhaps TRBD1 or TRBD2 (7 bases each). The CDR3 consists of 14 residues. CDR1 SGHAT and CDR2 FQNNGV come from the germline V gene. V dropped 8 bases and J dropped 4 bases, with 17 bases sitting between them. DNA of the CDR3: TGTGCCAGCGGCGGGAGCAGGGGGTTAGAGACCCAGTACATC. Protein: CASGGSRGLETQYI.